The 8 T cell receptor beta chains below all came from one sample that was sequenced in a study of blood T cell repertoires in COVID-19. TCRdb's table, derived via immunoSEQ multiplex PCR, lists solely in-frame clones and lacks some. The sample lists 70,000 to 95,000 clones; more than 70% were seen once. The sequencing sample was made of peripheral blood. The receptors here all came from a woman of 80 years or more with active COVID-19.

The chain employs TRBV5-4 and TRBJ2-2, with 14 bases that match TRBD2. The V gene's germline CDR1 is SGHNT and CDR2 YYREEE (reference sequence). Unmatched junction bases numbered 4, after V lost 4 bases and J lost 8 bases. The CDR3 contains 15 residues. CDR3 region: CASSPGTSGRGELFF. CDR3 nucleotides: TGTGCCAGCAGCCCAGGGACTAGCGGGAGAGGGGAGCTGTTTTTT.

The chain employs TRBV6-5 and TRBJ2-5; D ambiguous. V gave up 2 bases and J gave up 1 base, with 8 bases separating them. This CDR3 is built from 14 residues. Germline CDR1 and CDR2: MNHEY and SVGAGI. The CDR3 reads CASSYGGIQETQYF. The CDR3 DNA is TGTGCCAGCAGTTACGGTGGCATCCAAGAGACCCAGTACTTC.

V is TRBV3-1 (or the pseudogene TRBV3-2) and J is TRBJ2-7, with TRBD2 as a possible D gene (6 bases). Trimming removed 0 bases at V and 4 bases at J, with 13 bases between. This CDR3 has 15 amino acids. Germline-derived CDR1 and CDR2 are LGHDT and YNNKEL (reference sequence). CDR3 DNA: TGTGCCAGCAGCCAAGATAAGCGGGCCCTATACGAGCAGTACTTC. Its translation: CASSQDKRALYEQYF.

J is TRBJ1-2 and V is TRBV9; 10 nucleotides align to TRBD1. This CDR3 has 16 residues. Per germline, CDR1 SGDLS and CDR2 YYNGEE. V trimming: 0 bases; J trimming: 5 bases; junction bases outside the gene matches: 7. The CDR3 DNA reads TGTGCCAGCAGCGTAGCTGGGGACAGGGGTGGGTATGGCTACACCTTC. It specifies CASSVAGDRGGYGYTF.

The CDR3 here is CSVEASNTEAFF. CDR3 nucleotide sequence: TGCAGCGTTGAGGCCTCGAACACTGAAGCTTTCTTT. The chain uses TRBV29-1 and TRBJ1-1; D unclear. The CDR3 covers 12 residues. CDR1 is SQVTM, CDR2 ANQGSEA, per germline. Trimming cost V 3 bases and J 1 base, with 6 bases left between them.

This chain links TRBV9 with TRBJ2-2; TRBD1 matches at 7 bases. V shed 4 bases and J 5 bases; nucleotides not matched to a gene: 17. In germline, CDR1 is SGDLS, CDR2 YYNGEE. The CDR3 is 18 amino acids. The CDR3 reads CASSPTHGAGGLTGELFF. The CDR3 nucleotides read TGTGCCAGCAGCCCCACCCATGGGGCAGGGGGTTTAACCGGGGAGCTGTTTTTT.

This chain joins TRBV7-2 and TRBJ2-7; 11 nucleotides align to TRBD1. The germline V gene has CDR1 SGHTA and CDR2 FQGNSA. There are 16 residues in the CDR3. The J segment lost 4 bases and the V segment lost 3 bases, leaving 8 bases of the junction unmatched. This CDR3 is CASSFRTGGLMYEQYF. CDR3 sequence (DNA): TGTGCCAGCAGCTTCCGGACAGGGGGCCTTATGTACGAGCAGTACTTC.

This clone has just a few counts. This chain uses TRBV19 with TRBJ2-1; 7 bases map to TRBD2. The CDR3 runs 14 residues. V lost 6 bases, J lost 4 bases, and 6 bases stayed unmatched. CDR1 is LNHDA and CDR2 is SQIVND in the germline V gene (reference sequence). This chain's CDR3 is CASRFLAAYNEQFF. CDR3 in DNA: TGTGCCAGTAGATTCCTAGCGGCATACAATGAGCAGTTCTTC.